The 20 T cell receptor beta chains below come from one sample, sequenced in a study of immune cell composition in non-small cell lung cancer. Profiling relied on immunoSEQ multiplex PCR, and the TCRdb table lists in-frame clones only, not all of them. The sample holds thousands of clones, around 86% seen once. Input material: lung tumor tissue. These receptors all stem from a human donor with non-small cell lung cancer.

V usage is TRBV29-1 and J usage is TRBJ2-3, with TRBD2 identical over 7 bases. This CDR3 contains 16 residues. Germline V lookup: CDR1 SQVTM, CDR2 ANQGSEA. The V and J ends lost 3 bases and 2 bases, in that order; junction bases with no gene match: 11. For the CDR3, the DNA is TGCAGCGTTGACGGGGGGAGGAACAGAAACACAGATACGCAGTATTTT. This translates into CSVDGGRNRNTDTQYF.

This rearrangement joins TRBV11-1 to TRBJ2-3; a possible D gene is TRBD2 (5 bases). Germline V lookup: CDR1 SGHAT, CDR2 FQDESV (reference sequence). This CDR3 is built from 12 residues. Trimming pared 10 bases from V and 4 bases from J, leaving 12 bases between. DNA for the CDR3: TGTGCCACCCTTCGGGGTGCAGATACGCAGTATTTT. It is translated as CATLRGADTQYF.

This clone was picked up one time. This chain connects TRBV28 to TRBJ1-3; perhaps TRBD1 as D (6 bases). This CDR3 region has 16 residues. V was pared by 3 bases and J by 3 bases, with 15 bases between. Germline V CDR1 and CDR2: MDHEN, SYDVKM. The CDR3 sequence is CASSFANRVRGNTIYF. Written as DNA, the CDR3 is TGTGCCAGCAGTTTCGCTAACAGGGTGCGTGGAAACACCATATATTTT.

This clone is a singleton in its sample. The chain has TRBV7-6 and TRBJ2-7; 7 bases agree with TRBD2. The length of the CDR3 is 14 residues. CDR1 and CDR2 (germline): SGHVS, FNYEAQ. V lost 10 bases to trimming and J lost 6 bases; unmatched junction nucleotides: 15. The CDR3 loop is CATGRQAGRGEQYF. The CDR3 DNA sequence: TGTGCCACCGGCAGACAAGCGGGAAGGGGCGAGCAGTACTTC. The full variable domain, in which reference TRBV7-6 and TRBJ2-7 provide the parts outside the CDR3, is GAGVSQSPRYKVTKRGQDVALRCDPISGHVSLYWYRQALGQGPEFLTYFNYEAQQDKSGLPNDRFSAERPEGSISTLTIQRTEQRDSAMYRCATGRQAGRGEQYFGPGTRLTVT.

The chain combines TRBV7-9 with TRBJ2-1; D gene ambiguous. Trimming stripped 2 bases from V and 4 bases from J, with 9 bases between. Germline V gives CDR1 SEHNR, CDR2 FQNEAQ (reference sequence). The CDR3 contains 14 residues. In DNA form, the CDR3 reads TGTGCCAGCAGCTTAATGGGCATATACAATGAGCAGTTCTTC. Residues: CASSLMGIYNEQFF.

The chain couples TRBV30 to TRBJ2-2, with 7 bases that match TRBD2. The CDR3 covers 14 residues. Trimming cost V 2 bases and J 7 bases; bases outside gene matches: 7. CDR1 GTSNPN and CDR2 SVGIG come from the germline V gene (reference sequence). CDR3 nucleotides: TGTGCCTGGAGTTGGGGGAGCGGGGACGGGGAGCTGTTTTTT. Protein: CAWSWGSGDGELFF.

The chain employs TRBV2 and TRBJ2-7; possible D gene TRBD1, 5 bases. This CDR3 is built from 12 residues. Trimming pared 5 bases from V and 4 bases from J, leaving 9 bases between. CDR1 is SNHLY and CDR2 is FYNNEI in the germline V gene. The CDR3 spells CASSTQGYEQYF. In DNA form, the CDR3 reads TGTGCCAGCAGTACCCAGGGTTACGAGCAGTACTTC.

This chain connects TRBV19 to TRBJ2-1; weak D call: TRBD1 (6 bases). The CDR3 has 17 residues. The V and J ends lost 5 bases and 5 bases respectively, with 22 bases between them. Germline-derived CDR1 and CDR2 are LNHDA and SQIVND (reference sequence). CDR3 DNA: TGTGCCAGTAGTCCCAGACAGGCCTCCTTCTGGGACAATGAGCAGTTCTTC. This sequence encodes CASSPRQASFWDNEQFF.

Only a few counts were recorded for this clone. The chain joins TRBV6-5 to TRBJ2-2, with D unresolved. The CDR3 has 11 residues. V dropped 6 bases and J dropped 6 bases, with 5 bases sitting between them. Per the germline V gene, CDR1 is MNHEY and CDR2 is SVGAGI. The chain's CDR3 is CASRSPGELFF. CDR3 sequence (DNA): TGTGCCAGCAGGAGCCCCGGGGAGCTGTTTTTT.

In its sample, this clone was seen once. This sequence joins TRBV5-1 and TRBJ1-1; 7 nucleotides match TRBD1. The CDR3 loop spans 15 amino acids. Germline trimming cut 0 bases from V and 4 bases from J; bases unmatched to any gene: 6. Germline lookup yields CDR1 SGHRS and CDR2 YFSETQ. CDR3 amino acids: CASSLVGTVSTEAFF. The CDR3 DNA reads TGCGCCAGCAGCTTGGTAGGGACAGTGAGCACTGAAGCTTTCTTT.

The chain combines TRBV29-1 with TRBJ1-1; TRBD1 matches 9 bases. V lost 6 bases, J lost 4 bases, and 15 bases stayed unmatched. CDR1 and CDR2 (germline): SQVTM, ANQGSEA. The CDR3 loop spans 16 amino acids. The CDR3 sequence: CSVPGTGRVWGTEAFF. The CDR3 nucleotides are TGCAGCGTCCCCGGGACAGGGAGAGTGTGGGGCACTGAAGCTTTCTTT.

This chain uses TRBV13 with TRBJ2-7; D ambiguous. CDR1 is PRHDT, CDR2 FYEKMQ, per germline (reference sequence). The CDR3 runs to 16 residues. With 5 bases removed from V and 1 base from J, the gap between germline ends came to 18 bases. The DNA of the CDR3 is TGTGCCAGCAGCCACCGGTCTAGGCGAGTATCCTACGAGCAGTACTTC. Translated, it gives CASSHRSRRVSYEQYF. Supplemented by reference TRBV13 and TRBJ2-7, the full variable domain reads AAGVIQSPRHLIKEKRETATLKCYPIPRHDTVYWYQQGPGQDPQFLISFYEKMQSDKGSIPDRFSAQQFSDYHSELNMSSLELGDSALYFCASSHRSRRVSYEQYFGPGTRLTVT.

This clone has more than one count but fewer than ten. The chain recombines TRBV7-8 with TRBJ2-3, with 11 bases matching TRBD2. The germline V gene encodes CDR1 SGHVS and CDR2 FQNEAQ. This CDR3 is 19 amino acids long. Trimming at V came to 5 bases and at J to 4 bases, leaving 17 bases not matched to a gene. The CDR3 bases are TGTGCCAGCAGCGTAGGGAGGCCTAGCGGGAGGTTGCTCGCAGATACGCAGTATTTT. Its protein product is CASSVGRPSGRLLADTQYF.

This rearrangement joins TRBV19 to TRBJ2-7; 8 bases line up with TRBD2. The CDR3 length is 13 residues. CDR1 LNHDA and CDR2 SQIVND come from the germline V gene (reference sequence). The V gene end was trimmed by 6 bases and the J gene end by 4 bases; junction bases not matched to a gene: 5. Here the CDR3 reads CASSKRESYEQYF. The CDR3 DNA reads TGTGCCAGTAGCAAGCGGGAGAGTTACGAGCAGTACTTC.

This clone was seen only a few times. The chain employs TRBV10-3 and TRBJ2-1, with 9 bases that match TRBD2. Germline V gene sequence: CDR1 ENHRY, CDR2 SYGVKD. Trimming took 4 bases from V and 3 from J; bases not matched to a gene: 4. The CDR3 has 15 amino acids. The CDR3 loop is CAISARTSDYNEQFF. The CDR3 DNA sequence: TGTGCCATCAGTGCGAGGACTAGCGACTACAATGAGCAGTTCTTC.

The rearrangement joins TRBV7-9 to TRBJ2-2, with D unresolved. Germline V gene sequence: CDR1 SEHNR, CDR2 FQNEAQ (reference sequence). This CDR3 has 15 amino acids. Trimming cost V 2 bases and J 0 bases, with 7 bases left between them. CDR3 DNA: TGTGCCAGCAGCTTACACAGATCGAACACCGGGGAGCTGTTTTTT. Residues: CASSLHRSNTGELFF.

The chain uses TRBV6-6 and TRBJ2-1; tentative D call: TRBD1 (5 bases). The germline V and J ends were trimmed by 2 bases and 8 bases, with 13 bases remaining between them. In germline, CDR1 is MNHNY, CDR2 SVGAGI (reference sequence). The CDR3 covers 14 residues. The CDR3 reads CASSYRGPGDEQFF. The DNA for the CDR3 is TGTGCCAGCAGTTACAGGGGCCCTGGCGATGAGCAGTTCTTC.

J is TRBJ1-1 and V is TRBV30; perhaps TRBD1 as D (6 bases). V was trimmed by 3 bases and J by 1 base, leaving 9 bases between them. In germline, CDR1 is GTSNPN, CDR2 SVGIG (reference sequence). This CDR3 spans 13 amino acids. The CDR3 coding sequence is TGTGCCTGGAGGGGCAGGGGGAACACTGAAGCTTTCTTT. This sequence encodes CAWRGRGNTEAFF.

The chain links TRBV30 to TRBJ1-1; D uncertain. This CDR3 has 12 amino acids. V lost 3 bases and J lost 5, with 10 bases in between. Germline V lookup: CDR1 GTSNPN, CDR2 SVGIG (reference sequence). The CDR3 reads CAWSLGGTEAFF. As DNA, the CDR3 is TGTGCCTGGAGCCTAGGTGGGACTGAAGCTTTCTTT.

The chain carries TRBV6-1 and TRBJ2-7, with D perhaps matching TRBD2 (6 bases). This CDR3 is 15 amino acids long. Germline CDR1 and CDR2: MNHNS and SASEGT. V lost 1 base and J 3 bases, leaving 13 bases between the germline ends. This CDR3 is CASSEGVGGLYEQYF. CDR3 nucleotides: TGTGCCAGCAGTGAAGGAGTGGGAGGCCTCTACGAGCAGTACTTC.